Listed here are 9 T cell receptor beta chains from one sample, sequenced in a study of cytomegalovirus exposure and HLA in healthy donors. This PCR relied on a set of 60 Vbeta primers and 13 Jbeta primers. Repertoires were generated with immunoSEQ multiplex PCR, while TCRdb's copy carries only in-frame clones and drops some. Of roughly 100,000 clones listed, nearly 65% are singletons. Material for sequencing was PBMCs. The source is a human donor in good health.

The chain joins TRBV5-6 to TRBJ2-5; 9 bases align to TRBD1. V dropped 2 bases and J dropped 2; count of bases not matched to a gene: 7. CDR1 and CDR2 from the germline V gene are SGHDT and YYEEEE. CDR3 length equals 16 residues. The chain's CDR3 is CASSFTGTGYQETQYF. In nucleotides, the CDR3 is TGTGCCAGCAGCTTTACCGGGACAGGGTATCAAGAGACCCAGTACTTC. Full variable domain (rest looked up from reference TRBV5-6 and TRBJ2-5): DAGVTQSPTHLIKTRGQQVTLRCSPKSGHDTVSWYQQALGQGPQFIFQYYEEEERQRGNFPDRFSGHQFPNYSSELNVNALLLGDSALYLCASSFTGTGYQETQYFGPGTRLLVL.

The chain carries TRBV28 and TRBJ2-6; TRBD2 might be the D (5 bases). This CDR3 has 16 residues. The germline gives CDR1 MDHEN, CDR2 SYDVKM. V lost 7 bases and J 1 base, leaving 14 bases between the germline ends. CDR3 DNA: TGTGCCAGCACCCCCGCGGAGGTATCTGGGGCCAACGTCCTGACTTTC. This gives the protein CASTPAEVSGANVLTF.

The chain employs TRBV5-1 and TRBJ2-5; 7 bases align to TRBD2. Germline V gives CDR1 SGHRS, CDR2 YFSETQ. Germline trimming cut 0 bases from V and 3 bases from J; bases unmatched to any gene: 8. The CDR3 contains 16 residues. The chain's CDR3 is CASSLGPGGSKETQYF. Written as DNA, the CDR3 is TGCGCCAGCAGCTTGGGACCGGGCGGGAGTAAAGAGACCCAGTACTTC.

This rearrangement joins TRBV4-1 to TRBJ1-4; D gene unclear. The CDR3 loop spans 14 amino acids. Trimming took off 3 bases at V and 8 bases at J, with 13 bases between the two ends. CDR1 is MGHRA, CDR2 YSYEKL, per germline. This CDR3 is CASSHRVVKEKLFF. The CDR3 DNA reads as TGCGCCAGCAGCCACCGGGTTGTTAAAGAAAAACTGTTTTTT.

CDR3 sequence reads: CASSLGLRGGELFF. CDR3 DNA: TGTGCCAGCAGCTTAGGCTTACGAGGCGGGGAGCTGTTTTTT. The chain employs TRBV11-2 and TRBJ2-2; D is uncertain. The length of the CDR3 is 14 residues. In germline, CDR1 is SGHAT, CDR2 FQNNGV. Trimming cost V 1 base and J 7 bases, with 10 bases left between them.

This clone was found a few times. The V call is TRBV28, the J call TRBJ1-2, with a tentative D call TRBD1 (6 bases). V dropped 6 bases and J dropped 4 bases, with 18 bases sitting between them. The CDR3 spans 15 residues. Germline assignment: CDR1 MDHEN and CDR2 SYDVKM. CDR3 residues: CASSHDRDTRYGYTF. The CDR3 coding sequence is TGTGCCAGCAGCCATGACCGGGACACCCGCTATGGCTACACCTTC.

The chain combines TRBV29-1 with TRBJ2-2; 10 positions match TRBD1. CDR3 size: 14 residues. The V gene end was trimmed by 5 bases and the J gene end by 2 bases; junction bases not matched to a gene: 2. Germline loops: CDR1 SQVTM, CDR2 ANQGSEA. The CDR3 nucleotides are TGCAGCGTTCGGGACAGGGGTAACACCGGGGAGCTGTTTTTT. Its translation is CSVRDRGNTGELFF.

The V call is TRBV5-1, the J call TRBJ1-2; 10 nucleotides align to TRBD1. The CDR3 has 13 residues. V lost 5 bases to trimming and J lost 8 bases; unmatched junction nucleotides: 6. Germline lookup yields CDR1 SGHRS and CDR2 YFSETQ. CDR3 in amino acids: CASRRDRGWGYTF. The DNA of the CDR3 is TGCGCCAGCAGACGGGACAGGGGCTGGGGCTACACCTTC.

The chain has TRBV27 and TRBJ1-1; TRBD1 agrees at 10 bases. Losses at the gene ends were 5 bases for V and 4 bases for J; bases not matched to a gene: 10. This CDR3 is 16 amino acids long. Germline V gene sequence: CDR1 MNHEY, CDR2 SMNVEV (reference sequence). This chain's CDR3 is CASSLRTGGMSTEAFF. CDR3 bases: TGTGCCAGCAGTCTCAGGACAGGGGGGATGAGCACTGAAGCTTTCTTT.